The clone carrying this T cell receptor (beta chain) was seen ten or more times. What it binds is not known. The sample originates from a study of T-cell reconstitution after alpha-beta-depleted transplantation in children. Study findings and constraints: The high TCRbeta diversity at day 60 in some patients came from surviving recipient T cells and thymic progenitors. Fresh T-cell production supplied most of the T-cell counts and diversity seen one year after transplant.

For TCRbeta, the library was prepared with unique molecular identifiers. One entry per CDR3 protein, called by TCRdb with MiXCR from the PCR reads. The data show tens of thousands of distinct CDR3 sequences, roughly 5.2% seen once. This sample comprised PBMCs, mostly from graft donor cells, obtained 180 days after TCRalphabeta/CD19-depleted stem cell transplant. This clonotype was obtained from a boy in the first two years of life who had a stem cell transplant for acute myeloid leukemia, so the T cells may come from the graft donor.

Here the CDR3 DNA reads TGTGCCACCAGTGATTTCCAGGAGACCCAGTACTTC. This translates into CATSDFQETQYF. The rearrangement links TRBV24-1 to TRBJ2-5; no firm D call. Trimming stripped 1 base from V and 5 bases from J, with 4 bases between. Per germline, CDR1 KGHDR and CDR2 SFDVKD. This CDR3 is 12 amino acids long.